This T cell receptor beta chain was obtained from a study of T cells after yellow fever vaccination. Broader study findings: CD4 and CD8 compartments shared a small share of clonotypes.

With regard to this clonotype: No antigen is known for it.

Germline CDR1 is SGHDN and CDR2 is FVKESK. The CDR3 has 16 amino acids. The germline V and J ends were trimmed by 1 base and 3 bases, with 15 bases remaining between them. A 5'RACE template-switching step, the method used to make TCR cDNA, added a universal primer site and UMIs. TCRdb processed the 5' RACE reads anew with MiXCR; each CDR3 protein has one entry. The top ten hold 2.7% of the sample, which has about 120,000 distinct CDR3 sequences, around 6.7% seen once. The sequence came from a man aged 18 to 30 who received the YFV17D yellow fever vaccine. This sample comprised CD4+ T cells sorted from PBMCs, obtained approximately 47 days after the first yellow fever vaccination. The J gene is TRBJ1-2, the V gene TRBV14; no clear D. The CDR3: CASSQASGRKDYGYTF. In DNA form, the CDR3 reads TGTGCCAGCAGCCAAGCCTCCGGACGAAAAGACTATGGCTACACCTTC.